A single sample is the source of the 24 T cell receptor beta chains below, sequenced in a study of T cell responses to AZD1222 COVID-19 vaccine. Assay: immunoSEQ multiplex PCR; the TCRdb copy retains only in-frame clones and omits some. The sample contains about 120,000 clones, 88% of which appear only once. The sample consisted of peripheral blood, taken 28 days after the second AZD1222 dose. The receptor set was obtained from an adult who received the AZD1222 COVID-19 vaccine.

The genes are TRBV18 and TRBJ2-6; the D is unclear. This CDR3 comprises 16 residues. Trimming pared 3 bases from V and 0 bases from J, leaving 9 bases between. Germline CDR1 KGHSH, CDR2 LQKENI. The CDR3 is CASSPLVASGANVLTF. Written as DNA, the CDR3 is TGTGCCAGCTCACCCCTCGTGGCCTCTGGGGCCAACGTCCTGACTTTC.

The table lists this clone with a few counts. The chain uses TRBV7-2 and TRBJ2-3; D is possibly TRBD1 or TRBD2 (5 bases each). Trimming took 2 bases from V and 4 from J, leaving 13 bases between them. The CDR3 is made up of 15 amino acids. CDR1 and CDR2 from the germline V gene are SGHTA and FQGNSA. The CDR3 nucleotides read TGTGCCAGCAGCTTACGTGGGGACCGTTCAGATACGCAGTATTTT. This sequence encodes CASSLRGDRSDTQYF.

The chain carries TRBV27 and TRBJ1-5; TRBD1 might be the D (5 bases). Trimming left V 0 bases short and J 5 bases short, with 8 bases between. Germline assignment: CDR1 MNHEY and CDR2 SMNVEV (reference sequence). The length of the CDR3 is 14 residues. The CDR3, as DNA: TGTGCCAGCAGTTTATCAGGGGACGATCAGCCCCAGCATTTT. It yields the protein CASSLSGDDQPQHF.

In DNA form, the CDR3 reads TGCGCCAGCAGCCAAGATTTTGGGTCGGGTCAGCCCCAGCATTTT. It codes for CASSQDFGSGQPQHF. This rearrangement joins TRBV4-3 to TRBJ1-5; D is unresolved. Germline values: CDR1 LGHNA, CDR2 YSLEER. CDR3 length: 15 residues. Trimming pared 0 bases from V and 6 bases from J, leaving 12 bases between.

J is TRBJ1-1 and V is TRBV9; D unclear. The V gene's germline CDR1 is SGDLS and CDR2 YYNGEE. The ends were cut back, 4 bases at V and 2 bases at J, with 9 bases in the middle. The CDR3 covers 13 residues. The CDR3 DNA reads TGTGCCAGCAGCCTGGTTCAAAACACTGAAGCTTTCTTT. This encodes CASSLVQNTEAFF.

V usage is TRBV5-4 and J usage is TRBJ1-1; no reliable D call. The germline V gene encodes CDR1 SGHNT and CDR2 YYREEE (reference sequence). The CDR3 runs 16 residues. V was pared by 6 bases and J by 0 bases, with 18 bases between. This CDR3 reads CASTVVGATMNTEAFF. The DNA of the CDR3 is TGTGCCAGCACCGTGGTCGGCGCAACCATGAACACTGAAGCTTTCTTT.

The rearrangement links TRBV5-1 to TRBJ1-1, with a possible D match to TRBD1 (6 bases). Germline V gene sequence: CDR1 SGHRS, CDR2 YFSETQ. The CDR3 totals 15 residues. V gave up 4 bases and J gave up 6 bases, with 19 bases separating them. The CDR3 region has the DNA TGCGCCAGCAGCCTGAGAACAGGGATTTACGCTGAAGCTTTCTTT. Amino acid sequence: CASSLRTGIYAEAFF.

Written as DNA, the CDR3 is TGTGCCAGCAGCCAAGATAGGCGGAGTGAGCAGTTCTTC. It specifies CASSQDRRSEQFF. V is TRBV3-1 (or the pseudogene TRBV3-2) and J is TRBJ2-1; D not resolved. Per germline, CDR1 LGHDT and CDR2 YNNKEL (reference sequence). The CDR3 spans 13 residues. The V gene lost 0 bases and the J gene lost 9 bases, with 9 bases spanning the gap.

The rearrangement links TRBV3-1 (or the pseudogene TRBV3-2) to TRBJ1-2; D might be TRBD1 (5 bases). Trimming removed 4 bases at V and 4 bases at J, with 10 bases between. There are 13 residues in the CDR3. Germline-derived CDR1 and CDR2 are LGHDT and YNNKEL (reference sequence). In DNA form, the CDR3 reads TGTGCCAGCAGCCTTGGGACTATCTATGGCTACACCTTC. Protein sequence: CASSLGTIYGYTF.

In DNA, the CDR3 is TGTGCCAGCAGCCCTACCGGGAGGGGGTCTCGAACAGATACGCAGTATTTT. Amino acids: CASSPTGRGSRTDTQYF. The gene calls are TRBV7-3 and TRBJ2-3; 8 bases are shared with TRBD2. Germline CDR1 is SGHTA and CDR2 is FQGTGA. J gave up 3 bases and V 5 bases, and 13 bases lay outside the gene matches. CDR3 length: 17 amino acids.

V gene TRBV9 combines with J gene TRBJ2-7; no clear D. The CDR3 runs to 14 residues. Germline CDR1 is SGDLS and CDR2 is YYNGEE. Deletions cut 0 bases from V and 2 bases from J, with 9 bases between. The CDR3 reads CASSVEASPYEQYF. In DNA form, the CDR3 reads TGTGCCAGCAGCGTAGAGGCCAGCCCCTACGAGCAGTACTTC.

The chain is built from TRBV3-1 (or the pseudogene TRBV3-2) and TRBJ2-5; 8 nucleotides align to TRBD1. V was clipped by 3 bases and J by 4 bases; unmatched bases: 13. The CDR3 contains 17 residues. The germline V gene has CDR1 LGHDT and CDR2 YNNKEL (reference sequence). CDR3 region: CASSHPIDRGSSETQYF. CDR3 nucleotides: TGTGCCAGCAGCCACCCTATCGACAGGGGAAGTTCAGAGACCCAGTACTTC.

V is TRBV19 and J is TRBJ1-1, with D uncertain. V was trimmed by 8 bases and J by 0 bases, leaving 10 bases between them. The V gene's germline CDR1 is LNHDA and CDR2 SQIVND (reference sequence). There are 13 residues in the CDR3. CDR3 loop: CASSDGLNTEAFF. The CDR3 DNA reads as TGTGCCAGTTCGGATGGATTGAACACTGAAGCTTTCTTT.

This chain joins TRBV7-3 and TRBJ1-1; 8 bases map to TRBD1. V was clipped by 5 bases and J by 7 bases; unmatched bases: 9. CDR3 length: 14 residues. CDR1 SGHTA and CDR2 FQGTGA come from the germline V gene. The CDR3: CASSHGTGVGEAFF. CDR3 coding DNA: TGTGCCAGCAGCCACGGGACAGGTGTGGGTGAAGCTTTCTTT.

This sequence joins TRBV28 and TRBJ1-1; D uncertain. Germline values: CDR1 MDHEN, CDR2 SYDVKM. The CDR3 consists of 13 residues. Trimming removed 3 bases at V and 3 bases at J, with 8 bases between. Here the CDR3 DNA reads TGTGCCAGCAGTTTTGCCGGGGACACTGAAGCTTTCTTT. Its translation: CASSFAGDTEAFF.

This clone was detected only once. The J gene is TRBJ1-1, the V gene TRBV3-1 (or the pseudogene TRBV3-2); TRBD1 aligns across 7 bases. CDR3 size: 19 residues. CDR1 and CDR2 from the germline V gene are LGHDT and YNNKEL (reference sequence). Trimming removed 1 base from V and 0 bases from J; junction bases left unmatched: 14. CDR3 in amino acids: CASSQGRGQNWGMNTEAFF. CDR3 nucleotides: TGTGCCAGCAGCCAAGGCAGGGGACAGAATTGGGGCATGAACACTGAAGCTTTCTTT.

The V gene is TRBV10-3, the J gene TRBJ1-6, with a weak D call TRBD1 (5 bases). The CDR3 runs 15 residues. V was shortened by 6 bases and J by 7 bases, with 16 bases between the two germline ends. The germline CDR1 and CDR2 sequences are ENHRY and SYGVKD. The CDR3 region has the DNA TGTGCCATCAGCCAACTTAACCAGGGAAATTCACCCCTCCACTTT. Translation: CAISQLNQGNSPLHF.

This chain uses TRBV11-1 with TRBJ1-2, with 9 positions matching TRBD1. After removal of 5 bases from V and 6 bases from J, the junction contained 4 bases not matched to a gene. Germline CDR1 reads SGHAT; CDR2 reads FQDESV (reference sequence). This CDR3 contains 13 residues. The CDR3 sequence: CASSPRTGDGYTF. The CDR3 bases are TGTGCCAGCAGCCCACGGACAGGGGATGGCTACACCTTC.

The gene calls are TRBV6-2 or TRBV6-3 and TRBJ1-5; D unclear. Germline V gene data show CDR1 as MNHEY and CDR2 as SVGEGT. Trimming removed 2 bases at V and 4 bases at J, with 9 bases between. The CDR3 totals 14 residues. The CDR3 sequence: CASSYIKGNQPQHF. Here the CDR3 DNA reads TGTGCCAGCAGTTACATTAAGGGAAATCAGCCCCAGCATTTT.

This chain links TRBV5-6 with TRBJ2-5; D gene unclear. The germline V gene encodes CDR1 SGHDT and CDR2 YYEEEE. The CDR3 has 16 amino acids. Trimming removed 2 bases from V and 1 base from J, with 15 bases in between. The CDR3 reads CASSFRSALLQETQYF. CDR3 DNA sequence: TGTGCCAGCAGCTTCAGGTCGGCTTTACTCCAAGAGACCCAGTACTTC.

This chain connects TRBV7-9 to TRBJ2-7; 10 bases fit TRBD1. Germline CDR1 SEHNR, CDR2 FQNEAQ (reference sequence). The CDR3 has 17 residues. The V segment lost 5 bases and the J segment 5 bases; nucleotides outside the gene matches: 15. The CDR3 DNA sequence: TGTGCCAGCAGCGGGGCCCTCAGACAGGGGGCGCGGGACGAGCAGTACTTC. It translates to CASSGALRQGARDEQYF.

V and J are TRBV5-1 and TRBJ2-5; D is undetermined. The CDR3 contains 16 residues. Per the germline V gene, CDR1 is SGHRS and CDR2 is YFSETQ. V dropped 0 bases and J dropped 5 bases, with 17 bases sitting between them. The CDR3 reads CASSLGPSAVLETQYF. The CDR3 DNA is TGCGCCAGCAGCTTGGGACCCAGCGCGGTTTTGGAGACCCAGTACTTC.

This clone was detected only once. V is TRBV6-5 and J is TRBJ1-2, with D hard to call. Germline assignment: CDR1 MNHEY and CDR2 SVGAGI. Trimming removed 4 bases at V and 2 bases at J, with 8 bases between. The CDR3 runs 13 residues. The CDR3, as DNA: TGTGCCAGCAGTTTAAGCGGGAACTATGGCTACACCTTC. It specifies CASSLSGNYGYTF.

This chain uses TRBV9 with TRBJ2-7; D gene ambiguous. This CDR3 contains 15 residues. The germline V gene encodes CDR1 SGDLS and CDR2 YYNGEE. The V and J ends lost 0 bases and 0 bases respectively, with 10 bases between them. The CDR3 bases are TGTGCCAGCAGCGTAGGCGAGACGGACTCCTACGAGCAGTACTTC. It codes for CASSVGETDSYEQYF.